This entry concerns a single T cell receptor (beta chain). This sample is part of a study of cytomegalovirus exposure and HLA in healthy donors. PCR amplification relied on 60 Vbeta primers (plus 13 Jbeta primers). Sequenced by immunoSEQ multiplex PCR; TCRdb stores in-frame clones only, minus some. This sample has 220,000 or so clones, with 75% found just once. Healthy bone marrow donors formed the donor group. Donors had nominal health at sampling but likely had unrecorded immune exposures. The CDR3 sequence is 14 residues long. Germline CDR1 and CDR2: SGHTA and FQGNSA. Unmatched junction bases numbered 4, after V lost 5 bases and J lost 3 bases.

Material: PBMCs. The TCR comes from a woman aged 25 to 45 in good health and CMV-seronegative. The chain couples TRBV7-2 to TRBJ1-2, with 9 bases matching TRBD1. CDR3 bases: TGTGCCAGCAGCCCTGGGACAGGGTACTATGGCTACACCTTC. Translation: CASSPGTGYYGYTF.